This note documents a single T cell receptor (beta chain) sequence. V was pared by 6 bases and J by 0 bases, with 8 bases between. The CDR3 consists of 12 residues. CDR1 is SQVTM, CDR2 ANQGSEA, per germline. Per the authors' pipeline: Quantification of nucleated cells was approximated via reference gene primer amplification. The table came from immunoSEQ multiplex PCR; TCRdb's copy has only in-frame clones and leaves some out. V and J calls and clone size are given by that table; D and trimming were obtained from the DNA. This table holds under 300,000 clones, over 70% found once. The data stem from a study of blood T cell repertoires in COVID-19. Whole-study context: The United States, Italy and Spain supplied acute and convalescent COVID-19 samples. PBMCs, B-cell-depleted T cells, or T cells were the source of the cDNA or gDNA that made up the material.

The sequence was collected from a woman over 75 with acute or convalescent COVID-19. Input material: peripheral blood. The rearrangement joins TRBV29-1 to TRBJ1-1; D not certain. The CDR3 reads CSVRHLNTEAFF. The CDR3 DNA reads TGCAGCGTAAGACATTTGAACACTGAAGCTTTCTTT.